This is a list of T cell receptor beta chains from one sample in a study of blood T cells in healthy people across ages. TCRdb reprocessed the 5' RACE reads via MiXCR and lists one record per CDR3 protein. The sample has about 580,000 distinct CDR3 sequences; 40% to 50% are singletons. The sequenced sample consisted of blood. The receptors come from an older man in good health. CDR3s include the opening cysteine and the closing phenylalanine or tryptophan. The D gene is left open where the match is weak. Not every row has a clone size; where given, it reads once, few, many or a size class.

size: .; V: TRBV20-1; J: TRBJ2-5; length: 13; D: .; CDR3: CSAPRGAGETQYF; DNA: TGCAGTGCCCCAAGGGGTGCGGGAGAGACCCAGTACTTC
size: few; V: TRBV7-9; J: TRBJ1-6; length: 18; D: TRBD1; CDR3: CASSPDREAPLYNSPLHF; DNA: TGTGCCAGCAGCCCAGACAGGGAAGCCCCCCTCTATAATTCACCCCTCCACTTT
size: few; V: TRBV20-1; J: TRBJ2-1; length: 17; D: TRBD2; CDR3: CSARDSGTSEAYNEQFF; DNA: TGCAGTGCTAGAGATTCCGGGACTAGCGAAGCCTACAATGAGCAGTTCTTC
size: .; V: TRBV27; J: TRBJ2-7; length: 13; D: .; CDR3: CASSVLDGREQYF; DNA: TGTGCCAGCAGTGTATTGGATGGCCGGGAGCAGTACTTC
size: .; V: TRBV20-1; J: TRBJ2-3; length: 15; D: .; CDR3: CSAHTGLLSTDTQYF; DNA: TGCAGTGCTCACACGGGACTCCTTAGCACAGATACGCAGTATTTT
size: once; V: TRBV28; J: TRBJ2-7; length: 16; D: TRBD1; CDR3: CASSATGTGASYEQYF; DNA: TGTGCCAGCAGTGCGACCGGGACAGGGGCCTCCTACGAGCAGTACTTC
size: .; V: TRBV20-1; J: TRBJ2-5; length: 13; D: TRBD2; CDR3: CSARLAGGQTQYF; DNA: TGCAGTGCTAGACTAGCGGGGGGCCAGACCCAGTACTTC
size: .; V: TRBV6-2/TRBV6-3; J: TRBJ1-2; length: 15; D: .; CDR3: CASSPRGSDYYGYTF; DNA: TGTGCCAGCAGTCCCCGGGGTTCGGATTACTATGGCTACACCTTC
size: .; V: TRBV7-7; J: TRBJ2-1; length: 16; D: TRBD2; CDR3: CASSARLAGGSNEQFF; DNA: TGTGCTAGCAGCGCAAGGCTAGCGGGAGGCTCAAATGAGCAGTTCTTC
size: few; V: TRBV15; J: TRBJ2-5; length: 11; D: .; CDR3: CATSNRETQYF; DNA: TGTGCCACCAGTAACCGAGAGACCCAGTACTTC
size: .; V: TRBV5-1; J: TRBJ1-2; length: 16; D: .; CDR3: CASSPSPLQVSYGYTF; DNA: TGCGCCAGCAGCCCTAGCCCCCTTCAGGTCTCATATGGCTACACCTTC
size: .; V: TRBV11-1; J: TRBJ2-7; length: 12; D: .; CDR3: CASSLNWSEQYF; DNA: TGTGCCAGCAGCTTAAACTGGTCCGAGCAGTACTTC
size: many; V: TRBV6-5; J: TRBJ2-1; length: 14; D: .; CDR3: CASSYTGTRNEQFF; DNA: TGTGCCAGCAGTTACACCGGGACTCGAAATGAGCAGTTCTTC
size: .; V: TRBV29-1; J: TRBJ2-5; length: 14; D: TRBD2; CDR3: CSVTGLALLNEQYF; DNA: TGCAGCGTTACGGGACTAGCCCTACTCAATGAGCAGTACTTC
size: .; V: TRBV6-4; J: TRBJ1-1; length: 13; D: .; CDR3: CASRAQGNTEAFF; DNA: TGTGCCAGCAGGGCCCAGGGTAACACTGAAGCTTTCTTT
size: .; V: TRBV29-1; J: TRBJ2-7; length: 15; D: TRBD2; CDR3: CSVAGASGFSYEQYF; DNA: TGCAGCGTCGCTGGGGCTAGCGGGTTCTCCTACGAGCAGTACTTC
size: .; V: TRBV29-1; J: TRBJ1-1; length: 12; D: .; CDR3: CSVLRAETEAFF; DNA: TGCAGCGTGCTACGGGCGGAAACTGAAGCTTTCTTT
size: few; V: TRBV10-3; J: TRBJ2-7; length: 14; D: TRBD1; CDR3: CAISQQGDAYEQYF; DNA: TGTGCCATCAGCCAGCAGGGGGACGCCTACGAGCAGTACTTC
size: .; V: TRBV9; J: TRBJ1-1; length: 15; D: TRBD1; CDR3: CASSDAGGANTEAFF; DNA: TGTGCCAGCAGCGACGCAGGGGGCGCGAACACTGAAGCTTTCTTT
size: once; V: TRBV4-2; J: TRBJ1-6; length: 14; D: .; CDR3: CASRNAVDNSPLHF; DNA: TGTGCCAGCCGAAACGCAGTTGATAATTCACCCCTCCACTTT
size: .; V: TRBV3-1; J: TRBJ2-1; length: 12; D: .; CDR3: CASNHRGNEQFF; DNA: TGTGCCAGCAACCATAGAGGAAATGAGCAGTTCTTC
size: .; V: TRBV7-2; J: TRBJ2-5; length: 14; D: .; CDR3: CASSLATGLETQYF; DNA: TGTGCCAGCAGCTTAGCGACGGGTCTGGAGACCCAGTACTTC
size: .; V: TRBV30; J: TRBJ1-2; length: 12; D: .; CDR3: CARSRQGYGYTF; DNA: TGTGCCCGGAGTAGGCAGGGGTATGGCTACACCTTC
size: few; V: TRBV20-1; J: TRBJ2-3; length: 14; D: .; CDR3: CSASKQGSTDTQYF; DNA: TGCAGTGCTAGCAAACAGGGCAGCACAGATACGCAGTATTTT
size: .; V: TRBV6-6; J: TRBJ2-7; length: 11; D: .; CDR3: CASSYLEVQYF; DNA: TGTGCCAGCAGTTATCTAGAGGTGCAGTACTTC
size: .; V: TRBV9; J: TRBJ1-3; length: 17; D: .; CDR3: CASSVDLTPSSGNTIYF; DNA: TGTGCCAGCAGCGTAGATTTGACGCCCAGCTCTGGAAACACCATATATTTT
size: few; V: TRBV12-3/TRBV12-4; J: TRBJ2-1; length: 17; D: TRBD2; CDR3: CASSFSVGASGYNEQFF; DNA: TGTGCCAGCAGTTTTTCGGTCGGGGCTAGCGGTTACAATGAGCAGTTCTTC
size: .; V: TRBV12-3/TRBV12-4; J: TRBJ2-7; length: 12; D: .; CDR3: CASSLVQSGSYF; DNA: TGTGCCAGCAGTTTGGTCCAATCCGGATCGTACTTC
size: many; V: TRBV7-9; J: TRBJ2-1; length: 15; D: TRBD2; CDR3: CASSQREFSYNEQFF; DNA: TGTGCCAGCAGCCAGCGGGAGTTCTCCTACAATGAGCAGTTCTTC
size: .; V: TRBV29-1; J: TRBJ1-1; length: 13; D: .; CDR3: CGVHPTGNTEAFF; DNA: TGCGGCGTCCACCCGACAGGGAACACTGAAGCTTTCTTT
size: few; V: TRBV7-2; J: TRBJ2-3; length: 20; D: TRBD2; CDR3: CASSVSGHGLAGANTDTQYF; DNA: TGTGCCAGCAGTGTAAGCGGTCACGGACTAGCGGGAGCAAACACAGATACGCAGTATTTT
size: .; V: TRBV6-5; J: TRBJ2-1; length: 17; D: TRBD2; CDR3: CVSSYSIGLAGGVEQFF; DNA: TGTGTCAGCAGTTACTCTATCGGACTAGCGGGAGGGGTTGAGCAGTTCTTC
size: few; V: TRBV10-2; J: TRBJ1-2; length: 12; D: .; CDR3: CASGRGDYGYTF; DNA: TGCGCCAGTGGGAGGGGCGACTATGGCTACACCTTC
size: .; V: TRBV7-2; J: TRBJ2-2; length: 15; D: .; CDR3: CASSLWTGNAGELFF; DNA: TGTGCCAGCAGCCTTTGGACTGGAAATGCCGGGGAGCTGTTTTTT
size: .; V: TRBV11-2; J: TRBJ2-3; length: 16; D: .; CDR3: CASSPEVPDRTDTQYF; DNA: TGTGCCAGCAGCCCAGAAGTCCCGGACCGCACAGATACGCAGTATTTT
size: few; V: TRBV3-1; J: TRBJ2-7; length: 14; D: .; CDR3: CASSQDLWGNEQYF; DNA: TGTGCCAGCAGCCAAGACCTATGGGGAAACGAGCAGTACTTC
size: .; V: TRBV29-1; J: TRBJ2-7; length: 13; D: TRBD2; CDR3: CSVVSLAGGEQYF; DNA: TGCAGCGTTGTGTCCCTAGCGGGGGGCGAGCAGTACTTC
size: once; V: TRBV15; J: TRBJ2-5; length: 13; D: .; CDR3: CATSRDRAETQYF; DNA: TGTGCCACCAGCAGAGATCGGGCCGAGACCCAGTACTTC
size: .; V: TRBV20-1; J: TRBJ2-7; length: 14; D: TRBD2; CDR3: CSAIGGRPYNEQYF; DNA: TGCAGTGCAATAGGCGGGAGACCCTACAATGAGCAGTACTTC
size: many; V: TRBV6-6; J: TRBJ1-4; length: 14; D: .; CDR3: CASSSRQANEKLFF; DNA: TGTGCCAGCAGTTCCCGACAGGCTAATGAAAAACTGTTTTTT
size: .; V: TRBV15; J: TRBJ2-3; length: 16; D: TRBD2; CDR3: CATSRGSGGHTDTQYF; DNA: TGTGCCACCAGCAGAGGTAGCGGGGGCCACACAGATACGCAGTATTTT
size: few; V: TRBV4-3; J: TRBJ2-5; length: 11; D: .; CDR3: CASSQGPVQYF; DNA: TGCGCCAGCAGCCAAGGACCGGTACAGTACTTC
size: .; V: TRBV4-3; J: TRBJ2-1; length: 14; D: .; CDR3: CASSPYARGNEQFF; DNA: TGCGCCAGCAGCCCCTATGCGAGGGGCAATGAGCAGTTCTTC
size: .; V: TRBV12-3/TRBV12-4; J: TRBJ2-1; length: 15; D: .; CDR3: CASSSGPASYNEQFF; DNA: TGTGCCAGCAGTTCCGGGCCAGCCTCCTACAATGAGCAGTTCTTC
size: .; V: TRBV12-3/TRBV12-4; J: TRBJ1-6; length: 15; D: .; CDR3: CASSPQGRYNSPLHF; DNA: TGTGCCAGCAGTCCCCAAGGGAGATATAATTCACCCCTCCACTTT
size: .; V: TRBV6-2/TRBV6-3; J: TRBJ1-2; length: 13; D: .; CDR3: CASSSAIRYGYTF; DNA: TGTGCCAGCAGTTCGGCGATTCGCTATGGCTACACCTTC
size: .; V: TRBV28; J: TRBJ2-7; length: 14; D: .; CDR3: CASRPSTVWGEQYF; DNA: TGTGCCAGCAGGCCTTCGACAGTTTGGGGCGAGCAGTACTTC
size: .; V: TRBV6-1; J: TRBJ2-3; length: 18; D: .; CDR3: CASSARTAKTYSTDTQYF; DNA: TGTGCCAGCAGTGCACGGACAGCGAAAACCTATAGCACAGATACGCAGTATTTT
size: .; V: TRBV18; J: TRBJ2-6; length: 18; D: TRBD1; CDR3: CASSPVGQGTSGANVLTF; DNA: TGTGCCAGCTCACCTGTCGGACAGGGAACCTCTGGGGCCAACGTCCTGACTTTC
size: .; V: TRBV4-2; J: TRBJ2-7; length: 15; D: TRBD2; CDR3: CASSPGGGLTYEQYF; DNA: TGTGCCAGCAGCCCCGGCGGGGGGTTGACCTACGAGCAGTACTTC
size: .; V: TRBV6-2/TRBV6-3; J: TRBJ2-1; length: 11; D: .; CDR3: CASSRGGEQFF; DNA: TGTGCCAGCAGCCGAGGGGGTGAGCAGTTCTTC
size: .; V: TRBV5-1; J: TRBJ2-1; length: 16; D: TRBD1; CDR3: CASSFGVGTGYNEQFF; DNA: TGCGCCAGCAGCTTTGGAGTCGGGACAGGCTACAATGAGCAGTTCTTC
size: medium-sized; V: TRBV6-6; J: TRBJ2-3; length: 16; D: TRBD2; CDR3: CASSRGTSGSTDTQYF; DNA: TGTGCCAGCAGTAGGGGGACTAGCGGGAGCACAGATACGCAGTATTTT
size: .; V: TRBV2; J: TRBJ2-1; length: 10; D: TRBD2; CDR3: CASGGTSEFF; DNA: TGTGCCAGCGGGGGGACTAGTGAGTTCTTC
size: few; V: TRBV3-1; J: TRBJ2-7; length: 17; D: TRBD1; CDR3: CASSQEDRTGSSYEQYF; DNA: TGTGCCAGCAGCCAAGAGGACAGGACCGGAAGCTCCTACGAGCAGTACTTC
size: few; V: TRBV12-3/TRBV12-4; J: TRBJ1-1; length: 14; D: .; CDR3: CASVSQAGAMEAFF; DNA: TGTGCCAGCGTAAGCCAAGCAGGGGCGATGGAAGCTTTCTTT
size: .; V: TRBV18; J: TRBJ2-7; length: 15; D: .; CDR3: CASSPGGGRHGEQYF; DNA: TGTGCCAGCTCACCAGGGGGGGGGCGTCACGGTGAGCAGTACTTC
size: few; V: TRBV29-1; J: TRBJ1-2; length: 13; D: .; CDR3: CSVVSAGHYGYTF; DNA: TGCAGCGTTGTGTCGGCGGGACACTATGGCTACACCTTC
size: .; V: TRBV29-1; J: TRBJ2-7; length: 12; D: .; CDR3: CSVDGQGGEQYF; DNA: TGCAGCGTTGATGGGCAGGGTGGCGAGCAGTACTTC
size: .; V: TRBV13; J: TRBJ2-7; length: 15; D: TRBD2; CDR3: CASSLAGRGAYEQYF; DNA: TGTGCCAGCAGCTTAGCCGGGCGGGGGGCCTACGAGCAGTACTTC